This is a list of T cell receptor beta chains from one sample in a study of blood T cell repertoires in COVID-19. Method: immunoSEQ multiplex PCR; TCRdb's copy keeps in-frame clones and lacks some. The data show roughly 290,000 clones, with 70% to 90% seen just once and over 2% held by the top ten. Input material: peripheral blood. These receptors were obtained from a woman in her twenties or thirties who had recovered from COVID-19. The CDR3 runs from the conserved cysteine through the conserved F or W. The D gene is left open where the match is weak. Size tells how often a clone was seen (once, few, many) or the class of an expanded clone, and some rows leave it out.

TRBV12-5	13	TRBD1	TRBJ1-2	.	TGTGCTAGCCTCCGGGACAGGGGCTATGGCTACACCTTC	CASLRDRGYGYTF
TRBV11-2	16	TRBD2	TRBJ2-5	.	TGTGCCAGCAGCTTTGGACTAGCGGGTATCCAAGAGACCCAGTACTTC	CASSFGLAGIQETQYF
TRBV27	14	.	TRBJ2-5	.	TGTGCCAGCAGCCCGCAGGGTAAAGTGGAGACCCAGTACTTC	CASSPQGKVETQYF
TRBV10-3	16	.	TRBJ2-6	.	TGTGCCATCAGTGAGGGCAGGGGCTCTGGGGCCAACGTCCTGACTTTC	CAISEGRGSGANVLTF
TRBV7-9	13	.	TRBJ1-2	.	TGTGCCAGCAGCCCCGCGGGGGCGGGTGGCTACACCTTC	CASSPAGAGGYTF
TRBV20-1	10	.	TRBJ2-1	.	TGCAGTGCCCATTACAATGAGCAGTTCTTC	CSAHYNEQFF
TRBV19	14	.	TRBJ1-3	.	TGTGCCAGTAGTCAGGCTTTCTCTGGAAACACCATATATTTT	CASSQAFSGNTIYF
TRBV29-1	13	TRBD2	TRBJ2-3	.	TGCAGCGTTGGCGGGAGGGCCGCAGATACGCAGTATTTT	CSVGGRAADTQYF
TRBV5-1	17	TRBD2	TRBJ2-3	.	TGCGCCAGCAGCTTGGCCCCCAGCGGGGGGGCTTCATATACGCAGTATTTT	CASSLAPSGGASYTQYF
TRBV19	15	TRBD2	TRBJ2-7	few	TGTGCCAGTAGTATAGTGGGGACTAGCGGCTACGAGCAGTACTTC	CASSIVGTSGYEQYF
TRBV5-1	14	.	TRBJ2-7	.	TGCGCCAGCAGCACGGGGGGCGGGGAGGGCGAGCAGTACTTC	CASSTGGGEGEQYF
TRBV28	14	.	TRBJ1-5	.	TGTGCCAGCAGTTCCCGGCGGGGGGTTCAGCCCCAGCATTTT	CASSSRRGVQPQHF
TRBV5-1	17	TRBD1	TRBJ1-1	.	TGCGCCAGCAGCTTGGCGCCGGGACAGCGCGTGAACACTGAAGCTTTCTTT	CASSLAPGQRVNTEAFF
TRBV11-2	15	TRBD2	TRBJ2-3	.	TGTGCCAGCAGCCGGCTAGCGGGAGGGCAAGATACGCAGTATTTT	CASSRLAGGQDTQYF
TRBV13	16	.	TRBJ2-6	.	TGTGCCAGCAGCGGCCCAGGGTTCGCTGGGGCCAACGTCCTGACTTTC	CASSGPGFAGANVLTF
TRBV7-2	16	.	TRBJ1-1	.	TGTGCCAGCAGCTTAGCTTCCGGCAGGCGGAACACTGAAGCTTTCTTT	CASSLASGRRNTEAFF
TRBV7-2	15	TRBD1	TRBJ1-2	once	TGTGCCAGCAGCCCCTCCTCGACAGGGGCGGATGGCTACACCTTC	CASSPSSTGADGYTF
TRBV19	12	.	TRBJ1-5	few	TGTGCCAGTACCCTCGGGGGGATGCCCCAGCATTTT	CASTLGGMPQHF
TRBV5-4	14	.	TRBJ2-5	once	TGTGCCAGCAGCTTGGGCCTAGCGCAAGAGACCCAGTACTTC	CASSLGLAQETQYF
TRBV7-9	15	TRBD1	TRBJ1-4	few	TGTGCCAGCACCCCCTGGACAGGCCACAATGAAAAACTGTTTTTT	CASTPWTGHNEKLFF
TRBV3-1/TRBV3-2	16	TRBD1	TRBJ1-4	.	TGTGCCAGCAGCCAGGGTACCGGGACAGGGAATGAAAAACTGTTTTTT	CASSQGTGTGNEKLFF
TRBV2	16	TRBD1	TRBJ2-5	once	TGTGCCAGCAACCGGCCGGACAGGGGAAACCAAGAGACCCAGTACTTC	CASNRPDRGNQETQYF
TRBV28	21	TRBD1	TRBJ2-2	.	TGTGCCAGCACTCCCCTGTGGGGGGGACAGGGGGCAAGCGGGAGAAACGGGGAGCTGTTTTTT	CASTPLWGGQGASGRNGELFF
TRBV5-1	14	TRBD2	TRBJ2-7	few	TGCGCCAGCAGTCCCGGGACTAGCGGATACGAGCAGTACTTC	CASSPGTSGYEQYF
TRBV6-1	16	.	TRBJ2-3	.	TGTGCCAGCAGTGATGCGGGACAGATACTCAAGGATACGCAGTATTTT	CASSDAGQILKDTQYF
TRBV27	18	TRBD2	TRBJ2-1	.	TGTGCCAGCAGTTTAAGTATAGAGACTGGCCGCGGGACTAGCAAGAAGTTCTTC	CASSLSIETGRGTSKKFF
TRBV7-9	15	TRBD2	TRBJ2-2	.	TGTGCCAGCAGCTACAGCGGGAGACCCACCGGGGAGCTGTTTTTT	CASSYSGRPTGELFF
TRBV19	14	.	TRBJ1-1	once	TGTGCCAGTAGTATATGGTTCGGGAACACTGAAGCTTTCTTT	CASSIWFGNTEAFF
TRBV19	14	TRBD1	TRBJ2-5	.	TGTGCCAGTAGCAGGGGACAGTACCAAGAGACCCAGTACTTC	CASSRGQYQETQYF
TRBV9	13	.	TRBJ2-7	.	TGTGCCAGCAGCGTAGATCCGGGTAGCGAGCAGTACTTC	CASSVDPGSEQYF
TRBV7-2	14	.	TRBJ1-5	.	TGTGCCAGCAGCGCCGGGAATACCTATCAGCCCCAGCATTTT	CASSAGNTYQPQHF
TRBV2	15	TRBD1	TRBJ2-2	few	TGTGCCAGCAGTGAAGGAGACAGGGCTGCCGGGGAGCTGTTTTTT	CASSEGDRAAGELFF